These 9 T cell receptor beta chains came from one sample sequenced in a study of CD8 T cells in Susac syndrome. The RNA, about 0.5 to 1 ug, was put through reverse transcription using random hexamers. TCRdb ran MiXCR on the immunoSEQ multiplex PCR reads and lists one entry per CDR3 protein. The data show 250,000 to 300,000 distinct CDR3 sequences, approximately 90% seen once. Material for sequencing was CD8+ T cells from PBMCs. These receptor sequences come from a human donor with multiple sclerosis.

V and J are TRBV28 and TRBJ2-7; TRBD2 matches 9 bases. The CDR3 sequence is 14 residues long. Germline V gives CDR1 MDHEN, CDR2 SYDVKM. The V and J ends lost 8 bases and 4 bases, in that order; junction bases with no gene match: 9. The CDR3 nucleotides read TGTGCCAGCCGTGGTGCGGGAGGGCCGTACGAGCAGTACTTC. It encodes CASRGAGGPYEQYF.

The sample holds a few counts of this clonotype. The chain couples TRBV5-4 to TRBJ2-2; TRBD1 agrees at 8 bases. The CDR3 runs to 15 residues. The V gene's germline CDR1 is SGHNT and CDR2 YYREEE (reference sequence). Trimming took 4 bases from V and 6 from J; bases not matched to a gene: 8. The DNA of the CDR3 is TGTGCCAGCAGCCGAGACAGGGGCGCAGCCGGGGAGCTGTTTTTT. Residues: CASSRDRGAAGELFF.

This clonotype turned up a few times. CDR3 sequence (DNA): TGTGCCAGCAGCCTCGTTCGGGTAAACACCGGGGAGCTGTTTTTT. This translates into CASSLVRVNTGELFF. The chain combines TRBV7-2 with TRBJ2-2; D is unresolved. Deletions cut 5 bases from V and 2 bases from J, with 12 bases between. Germline V gives CDR1 SGHTA, CDR2 FQGNSA. CDR3 size: 15 residues.

The chain employs TRBV13 and TRBJ2-4; TRBD2 agrees at 10 bases. The germline gives CDR1 PRHDT, CDR2 FYEKMQ (reference sequence). This CDR3 has 14 amino acids. V gave up 5 bases and J gave up 3 bases; unmatched junction bases: 1. The CDR3 reads CASSRTSGKNIQYF. As DNA, the CDR3 is TGTGCCAGCAGCCGGACTAGCGGCAAAAACATTCAGTACTTC.

DNA of the CDR3: TGCAGTGCTAGAGTACTCGGGCTTGGCACAGATACGCAGTATTTT. Protein sequence: CSARVLGLGTDTQYF. This sequence joins TRBV20-1 and TRBJ2-3; the D is unclear. Trimming pared 1 base from V and 1 base from J, leaving 12 bases between. The CDR3 loop spans 15 amino acids. Germline V gene lookup returns CDR1 DFQATT and CDR2 SNEGSKA (reference sequence).

The gene calls are TRBV27 and TRBJ2-1; D gene unclear. Germline V gene lookup returns CDR1 MNHEY and CDR2 SMNVEV (reference sequence). There are 16 residues in the CDR3. Trimming stripped 0 bases from V and 3 bases from J, with 12 bases between. CDR3 bases: TGTGCCAGCAGTTTATCGAGGTCCTTGCTCTACAATGAGCAGTTCTTC. It encodes CASSLSRSLLYNEQFF.

This chain connects TRBV6-6 to TRBJ2-5; 8 bases line up with TRBD1. The CDR3 loop spans 15 amino acids. Germline V gene lookup returns CDR1 MNHNY and CDR2 SVGAGI (reference sequence). V shed 2 bases, J shed 3 bases, and the junction held 5 bases outside the gene matches. The CDR3 region is CASSYPPDREETQYF. DNA for the CDR3: TGTGCCAGCAGTTACCCGCCGGACAGGGAAGAGACCCAGTACTTC.

V and J are TRBV7-9 and TRBJ2-7; 14 positions match TRBD2. The V and J ends lost 5 bases and 6 bases, in that order; junction bases with no gene match: 6. Germline values: CDR1 SEHNR, CDR2 FQNEAQ (reference sequence). This CDR3 comprises 15 residues. Written as DNA, the CDR3 is TGTGCCAGCAGCCCACGGACTAGCGGGAGGAGCGAGCAGTACTTC. This gives the protein CASSPRTSGRSEQYF.

V is TRBV15 and J is TRBJ2-7; tentative D call: TRBD2 (6 bases). CDR1 is LNHNV and CDR2 is YYDKDF in the germline V gene (reference sequence). The CDR3 runs to 11 residues. V was cut by 3 bases and J by 7 bases, with 7 bases left in between. The chain's CDR3 is CATSRRGEQYF. The DNA of the CDR3 is TGTGCCACCAGCAGGCGGGGAGAGCAGTACTTC.